Presented here are 8 T cell receptor beta chains from one specimen sequenced in a study of blood T cells in healthy people across ages. The second PCR ran roughly 7 to 12 cycles with a sample-barcoded 5' primer and J-beta primers. MiXCR, run by TCRdb on the 5' RACE reads, gives a single entry per CDR3 protein. The sample lists fewer than 800,000 distinct CDR3 sequences, about 25% occurring once. This same sample was also taken into another study, of T cells of mothers and their children.

Sequencing used blood. These receptors originate from a boy aged 10-17 years in good health.

The rearrangement uses TRBV7-3 and TRBJ2-5, with TRBD1 matching over 8 bases. The CDR3 runs 14 residues. The trim removed 5 bases at V and 1 base at J, leaving 3 bases unmatched. CDR1 is SGHTA, CDR2 FQGTGA, per germline. CDR3 nucleotide sequence: TGTGCCAGCAGCGCGACAGGGGCCCAAGAGACCCAGTACTTC. It is translated as CASSATGAQETQYF.

This clonotype was recorded a few times. As DNA, the CDR3 is TGCAGTGCTAGGACTAGCGGGGGCACCTACGAGCAGTACTTC. Residues: CSARTSGGTYEQYF. This chain links TRBV20-1 with TRBJ2-7; TRBD2 matches 12 bases. J was trimmed by 2 bases and V by 3 bases; bases with no gene match: 2. Germline CDR1 DFQATT, CDR2 SNEGSKA (reference sequence). The CDR3 has 14 residues.

The V call is TRBV7-9, the J call TRBJ2-5; no firm D call. The CDR3 loop spans 14 amino acids. The V gene lost 5 bases and the J gene lost 5 bases, with 15 bases spanning the gap. Germline CDR1 SEHNR, CDR2 FQNEAQ (reference sequence). The CDR3 region has the DNA TGTGCCAGCAGCCCATCTGGGCTAGACGAGACCCAGTACTTC. It is translated as CASSPSGLDETQYF.

The chain links TRBV12-3 or TRBV12-4 to TRBJ1-5; D is possibly TRBD1 (6 bases). The CDR3 spans 16 residues. V was shortened by 6 bases and J by 0 bases, with 15 bases between the two germline ends. The CDR3 loop reads CASRSGVVYSNQPQHF. In DNA, the CDR3 is TGTGCCAGCAGATCAGGGGTAGTCTATAGCAATCAGCCCCAGCATTTT.

The table lists this clonotype with a few counts. This sequence joins TRBV7-3 and TRBJ2-3; 11 nucleotides line up with TRBD2. Germline trimming cut 4 bases from V and 2 bases from J; bases unmatched to any gene: 2. The length of the CDR3 is 15 residues. Germline assignment: CDR1 SGHTA and CDR2 FQGTGA. CDR3 nucleotide sequence: TGTGCCAGCAGCTATAGCGGGGGGGTCACAGATACGCAGTATTTT. Its protein is CASSYSGGVTDTQYF.

This clonotype was picked up a small number of times. This sequence joins TRBV24-1 and TRBJ2-5, with 12 bases that match TRBD2. The J call may be in error: the DNA end matches TRBJ2-1 better. In germline, CDR1 is KGHDR, CDR2 SFDVKD. The CDR3 is 14 residues long. Here the CDR3 DNA reads TGTGCCACACAGGGAACTAGCGGGGGGAATGAGCAGTTCTTC. Translated, it gives CATQGTSGGNEQFF.

This clonotype was seen more than once but under ten times. This sequence joins TRBV12-3 or TRBV12-4 and TRBJ1-5, with TRBD1 identical over 8 bases. The CDR3 runs 13 residues. Trimming removed 6 bases from V and 7 bases from J; junction bases left unmatched: 5. The CDR3 DNA sequence: TGTGCCAGCAGAGGACAGGGCCGGCAGCCCCAGCATTTT. As protein: CASRGQGRQPQHF.

In its sample, this clonotype was seen a few times. The chain recombines TRBV14 with TRBJ2-5, with D unresolved. CDR1 is SGHDN, CDR2 FVKESK, per germline. This CDR3 is built from 12 residues. V was clipped by 5 bases and J by 5 bases, with 9 bases between them. DNA of the CDR3: TGTGCCAGCAGCTCCCGAAAGGAGACCCAGTACTTC. This encodes CASSSRKETQYF. Using reference TRBV14 and TRBJ2-5 for the parts outside the CDR3, the full variable domain is EAGVTQFPSHSVIEKGQTVTLRCDPISGHDNLYWYRRVMGKEIKFLLHFVKESKQDESGMPNNRFLAERTGGTYSTLKVQPAELEDSGVYFCASSSRKETQYFGPGTRLLVL.